This T cell receptor (beta chain) comes out of a study of blood T cell repertoires in COVID-19 (dated by TCRdb to the early 2020s). A note on the overall study: Collaborator samples came from the United States, Italy and Spain and covered acute and convalescent phases of COVID-19. The prospective study material was composed of cDNA or gDNA derived from T cells, B-cell-depleted T cells, or PBMCs. Subjects who had been exposed to COVID-19, were actively infected with it, or had recovered from it provided the deeply sampled blood TCRbeta repertoires that made up the dataset. The repertoires were made available in a free public database intended to serve as a resource for research on the immune response to SARS-CoV-2. The samples were drawn from two sources: the first 160 participants of the ongoing ImmuneRACE study, and 950 to 1,500 subjects contributed by 6 global collaborators. A de-identified subject ID, COVID-19 status, age in years and sex were almost always included in the sample metadata. HLA class I and class II types, where available, came from metadata supplied by the sample provider rather than from assay-based typing. On the study overall, not on this receptor specifically: The amount of clinical and demographic metadata varied by source and participant and was provided uncurated.

From a lookup of the germline V gene, CDR1 and CDR2 are SGHTS and YDEGEE. Relative to germline, V is missing 6 bases and J is missing 7 bases, with 11 bases of the junction outside any gene match. The CDR3 has 14 amino acids, counting the end cysteine and phenylalanine. Left in the record is the CDR3 DNA by itself, 42 bases read in frame from the first base. The immunoSEQ Assay, a bias-controlled multiplex PCR, was used to amplify TCRbeta CDR3 regions from genomic DNA. Concerning the study's data processing: The number of nucleated cells in each sample was estimated by amplification of reference gene primers within the assay. To quantify the absolute abundance of each unique TCRbeta CDR3 rearrangement, sequence reads were collapsed and filtered. Productive Simpson clonality was computed per sample as the square root of Simpson's diversity index over productive rearrangements. The immuneACCESS repertoire file appears here via TCRdb, limited to in-frame rearrangements. These files lack a portion of the clones; in checked studies, under half of the deficit traces to unresolved V genes, and the cause of the others is not known. V and J calls and clone size follow that table, whereas D and trimming were derived from the DNA. For this sample the table gives fewer than 200,000 clones, of which around four fifths were detected only once. Together, the top ten hold about 4.6% of the sample.

The table lists this clone with a count of one. The target of this receptor is not known. No per-base quality is available; no much larger clone lies one base away. Enrolling through a virtual design, the prospective study's participants ranged in age from roughly 18 to 95 years and lived across 24 United States geographic areas. In the prospective study, participants were assigned to cohorts based on the clinical history participants reported in a screening survey and a study questionnaire. ImmuneRACE Cohort 3 recovered participants were defined by two consecutive negative NP/OP PCR tests, healthcare professional clearance, or symptom resolution. Mobile phlebotomists in the prospective study collected whole blood, serum and a nasopharyngeal or oropharyngeal swab from every participant. Prospective study participants could optionally give additional blood draws and questionnaires over a roughly two-month period. Blood samples from the prospective study were shipped frozen or at room temperature prior to DNA extraction.

The sequenced material came from PBMCs or T cells enriched from blood (not recorded which). The receptor was isolated from a woman between 50 and 59 years old who had recovered from COVID-19. The sequence is built from TRBV5-8 and TRBJ2-5, with 8 central nucleotides matching TRBD1. This receptor has the CDR3 CASTPLGQGATQYF. In nucleotides, the sequence is TGTGCCAGCACCCCCTTAGGACAGGGAGCGACCCAGTACTTC.